This T cell receptor beta chain was profiled in a study of T cells in Graves' hyperthyroidism and ophthalmopathy. Study as a whole: Peripheral blood was drawn at first diagnosis, prior to all treatment.

The germline gives CDR1 DFQATT, CDR2 SNEGSKA (reference sequence). This CDR3 contains 15 residues. V gave up 4 bases and J gave up 0 bases; unmatched junction bases: 6. The patients, who ranged from 18 to 65 in age, presented with newly diagnosed hyperthyroidism lasting under 2 months. Every diagnosis used clinical symptoms, serum thyroxine and TRAb, thyroid ultrasound and orbital computed tomography. This clonotype was found many times. Antigen specificity is unknown. Amplified regions were TCR beta CDR3 sequences from RNA transcripts. Primed by the HTBI set, a first-round RT-PCR was run on the TCR CDR3. MiXCR was run by TCRdb on the multiplex PCR reads, yielding one entry per CDR3 protein. The sample records fewer than 650,000 distinct CDR3 sequences, over 11% being singletons. Whole-study results and caveats: Blood also held most thyroid clonotypes expanded beyond 0.001.

The TCR was taken from a woman aged 25 to 39 with Graves' hyperthyroidism that later progressed to Graves' ophthalmopathy. Specimen: blood. The chain combines TRBV20-1 with TRBJ1-5; TRBD1 aligns across 7 bases. The CDR3 bases are TGCAGTGCTATAGGACAGGCTTATAGCAATCAGCCCCAGCATTTT. Residues: CSAIGQAYSNQPQHF.